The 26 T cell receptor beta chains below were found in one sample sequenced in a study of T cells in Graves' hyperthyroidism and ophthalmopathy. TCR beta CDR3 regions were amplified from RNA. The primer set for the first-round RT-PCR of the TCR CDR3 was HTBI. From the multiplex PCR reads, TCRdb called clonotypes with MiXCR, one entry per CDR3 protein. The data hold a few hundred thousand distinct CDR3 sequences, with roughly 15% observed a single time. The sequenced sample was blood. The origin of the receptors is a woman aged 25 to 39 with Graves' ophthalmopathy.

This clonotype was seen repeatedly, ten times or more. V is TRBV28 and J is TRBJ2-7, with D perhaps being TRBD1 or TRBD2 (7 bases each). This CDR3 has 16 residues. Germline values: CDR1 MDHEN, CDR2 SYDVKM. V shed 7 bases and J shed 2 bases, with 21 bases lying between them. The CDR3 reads CASTSGGTDVAYEQYF. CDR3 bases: TGTGCCAGCACCTCCGGGGGGACAGACGTTGCCTACGAGCAGTACTTC.

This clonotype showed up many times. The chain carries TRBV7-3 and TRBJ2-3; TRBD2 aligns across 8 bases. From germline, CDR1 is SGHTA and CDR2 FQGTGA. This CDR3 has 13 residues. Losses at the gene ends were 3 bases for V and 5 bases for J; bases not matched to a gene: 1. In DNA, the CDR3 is TGTGCCAGCAGCTTCAGCGGGGGAGATACGCAGTATTTT. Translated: CASSFSGGDTQYF.

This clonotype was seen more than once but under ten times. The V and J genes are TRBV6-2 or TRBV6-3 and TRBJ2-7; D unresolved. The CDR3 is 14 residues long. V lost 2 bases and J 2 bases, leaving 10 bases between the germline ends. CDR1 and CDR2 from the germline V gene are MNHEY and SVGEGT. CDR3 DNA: TGTGCCAGCAGTTACCGGTGGTTTACCTACGAGCAGTACTTC. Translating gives CASSYRWFTYEQYF.

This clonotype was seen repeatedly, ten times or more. The CDR3 DNA is TGCAGTGCAGACTCCCCCGGGACTAGCAGGAAAGCTGGGATTGCAGATACGCAGTATTTT. Translation: CSADSPGTSRKAGIADTQYF. The chain joins TRBV20-1 to TRBJ2-3; 9 bases fit TRBD2. Trimming removed 6 bases from V and 4 bases from J; junction bases left unmatched: 26. Germline V gene data show CDR1 as DFQATT and CDR2 as SNEGSKA (reference sequence). This CDR3 contains 20 residues.

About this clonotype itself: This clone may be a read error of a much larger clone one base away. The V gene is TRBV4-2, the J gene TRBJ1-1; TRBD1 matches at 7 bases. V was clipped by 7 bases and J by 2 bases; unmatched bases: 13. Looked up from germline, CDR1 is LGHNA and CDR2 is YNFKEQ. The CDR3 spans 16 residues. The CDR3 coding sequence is TGTGCCAGCAAATACAGGGGCGCATGGGTAAACACTGAAGCTTTCTTT. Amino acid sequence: CASKYRGAWVNTEAFF.

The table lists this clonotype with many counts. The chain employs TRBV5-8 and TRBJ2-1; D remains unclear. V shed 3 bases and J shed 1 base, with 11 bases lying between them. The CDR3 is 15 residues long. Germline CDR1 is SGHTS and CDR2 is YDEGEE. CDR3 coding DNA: TGTGCCAGCAGCTCCGACACGCTTTCCTACAATGAGCAGTTCTTC. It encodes CASSSDTLSYNEQFF.

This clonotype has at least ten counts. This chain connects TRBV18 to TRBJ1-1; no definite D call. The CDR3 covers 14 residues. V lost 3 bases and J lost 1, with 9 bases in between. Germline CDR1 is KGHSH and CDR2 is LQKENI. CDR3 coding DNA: TGTGCCAGCTCACCCGGTGCAGCGAACACTGAAGCTTTCTTT. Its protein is CASSPGAANTEAFF. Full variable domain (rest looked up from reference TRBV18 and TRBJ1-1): NAGVMQNPRHLVRRRGQEARLRCSPMKGHSHVYWYRQLPEEGLKFMVYLQKENIIDESGMPKERFSAEFPKEGPSILRIQQVVRGDSAAYFCASSPGAANTEAFFGQGTRLTVV.

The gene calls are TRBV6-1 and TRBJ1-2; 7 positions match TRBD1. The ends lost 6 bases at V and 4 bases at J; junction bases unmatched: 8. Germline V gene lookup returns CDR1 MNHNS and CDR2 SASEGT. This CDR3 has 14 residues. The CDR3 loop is CASSGTAESYGYTF. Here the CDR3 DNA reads TGTGCCAGCAGCGGGACAGCGGAAAGCTATGGCTACACCTTC.

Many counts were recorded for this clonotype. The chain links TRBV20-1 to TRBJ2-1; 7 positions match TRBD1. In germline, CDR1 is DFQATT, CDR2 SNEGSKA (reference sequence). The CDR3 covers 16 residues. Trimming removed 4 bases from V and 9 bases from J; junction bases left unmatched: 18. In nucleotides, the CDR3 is TGCAGTGCTATCCCGACAGGGAATCGGGTGGTGGGTGAGCAGTTCTTC. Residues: CSAIPTGNRVVGEQFF.

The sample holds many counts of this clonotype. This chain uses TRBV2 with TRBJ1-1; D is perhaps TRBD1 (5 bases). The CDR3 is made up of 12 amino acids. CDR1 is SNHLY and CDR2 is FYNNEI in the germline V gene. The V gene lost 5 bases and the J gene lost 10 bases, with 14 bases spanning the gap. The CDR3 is CASSRQPVGAFF. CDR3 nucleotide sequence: TGTGCCAGCAGTAGACAGCCAGTCGGAGCTTTCTTT.

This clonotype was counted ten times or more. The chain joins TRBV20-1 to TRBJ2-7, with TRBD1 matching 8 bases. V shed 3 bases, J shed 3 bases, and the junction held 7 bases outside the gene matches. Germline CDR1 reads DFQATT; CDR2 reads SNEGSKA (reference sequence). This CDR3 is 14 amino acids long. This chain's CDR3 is CSASPPTGVYEQYF. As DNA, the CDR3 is TGCAGTGCTAGCCCTCCGACAGGGGTCTACGAGCAGTACTTC.

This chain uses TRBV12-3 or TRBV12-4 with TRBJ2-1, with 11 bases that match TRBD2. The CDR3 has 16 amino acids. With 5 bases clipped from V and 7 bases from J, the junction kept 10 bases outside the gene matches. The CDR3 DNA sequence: TGTGCCAGCAGTGCTTTAGCGGGAGGGAATTGGAATGAGCAGTTCTTC. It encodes CASSALAGGNWNEQFF.

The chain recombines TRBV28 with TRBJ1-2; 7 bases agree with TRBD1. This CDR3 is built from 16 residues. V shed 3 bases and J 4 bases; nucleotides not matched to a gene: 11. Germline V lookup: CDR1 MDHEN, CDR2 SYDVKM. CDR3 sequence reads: CASSLGGTGVGYGYTF. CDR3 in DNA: TGTGCCAGCAGTTTGGGCGGTACAGGGGTTGGCTATGGCTACACCTTC.

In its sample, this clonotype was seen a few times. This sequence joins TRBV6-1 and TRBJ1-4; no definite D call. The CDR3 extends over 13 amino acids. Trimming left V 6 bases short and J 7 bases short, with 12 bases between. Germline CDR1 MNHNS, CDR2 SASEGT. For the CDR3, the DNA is TGTGCCAGCAGGTCTAGGACGAGTGAAAAACTGTTTTTT. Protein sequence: CASRSRTSEKLFF.

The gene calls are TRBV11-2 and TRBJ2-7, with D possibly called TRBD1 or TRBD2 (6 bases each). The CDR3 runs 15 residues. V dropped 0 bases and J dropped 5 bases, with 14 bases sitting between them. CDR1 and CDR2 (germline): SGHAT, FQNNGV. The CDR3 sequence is CASSLDGGNRDEQYF. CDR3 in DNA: TGTGCCAGCAGCTTAGATGGAGGGAACAGGGACGAGCAGTACTTC.

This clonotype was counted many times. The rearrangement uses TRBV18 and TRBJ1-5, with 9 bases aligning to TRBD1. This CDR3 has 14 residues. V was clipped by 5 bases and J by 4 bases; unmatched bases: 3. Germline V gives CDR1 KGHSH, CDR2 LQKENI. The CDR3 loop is CASSTGGLNQPQHF. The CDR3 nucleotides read TGTGCCAGCTCAACAGGGGGCTTGAATCAGCCCCAGCATTTT.

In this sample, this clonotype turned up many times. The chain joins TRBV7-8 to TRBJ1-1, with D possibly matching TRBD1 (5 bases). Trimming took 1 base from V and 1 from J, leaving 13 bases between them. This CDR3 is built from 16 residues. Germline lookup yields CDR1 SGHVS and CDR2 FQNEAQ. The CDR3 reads CASSLDPSGKNTEAFF. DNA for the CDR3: TGTGCCAGCAGCTTAGATCCCTCAGGGAAGAACACTGAAGCTTTCTTT.

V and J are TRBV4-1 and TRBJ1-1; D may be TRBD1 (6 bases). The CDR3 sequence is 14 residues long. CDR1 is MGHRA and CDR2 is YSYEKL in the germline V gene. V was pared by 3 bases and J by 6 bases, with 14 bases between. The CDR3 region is CASSQVGRGSEAFF. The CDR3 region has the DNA TGCGCCAGCAGCCAGGTAGGCAGGGGATCTGAAGCTTTCTTT.

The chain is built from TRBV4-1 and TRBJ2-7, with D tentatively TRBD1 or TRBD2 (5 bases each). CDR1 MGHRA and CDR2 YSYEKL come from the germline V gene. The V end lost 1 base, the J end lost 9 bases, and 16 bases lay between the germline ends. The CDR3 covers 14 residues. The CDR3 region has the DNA TGCGCCAGCAGCCAAGGGGACCGGCAGCCAGGGCAGTACTTC. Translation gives CASSQGDRQPGQYF.

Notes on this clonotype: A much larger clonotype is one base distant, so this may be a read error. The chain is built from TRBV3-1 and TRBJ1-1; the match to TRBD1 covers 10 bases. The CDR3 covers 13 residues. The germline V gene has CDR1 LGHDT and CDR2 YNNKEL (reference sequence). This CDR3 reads CASMGQGYTEALF. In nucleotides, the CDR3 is TGTGCCAGCATGGGACAGGGGTACACTGAAGCTTTATTT.

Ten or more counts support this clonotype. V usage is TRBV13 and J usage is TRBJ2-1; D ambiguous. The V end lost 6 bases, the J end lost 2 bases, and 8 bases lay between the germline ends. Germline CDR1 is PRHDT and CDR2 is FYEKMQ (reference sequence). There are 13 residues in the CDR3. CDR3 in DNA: TGTGCCAGCAGATACGCCCCCTACAATGAGCAGTTCTTC. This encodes CASRYAPYNEQFF.

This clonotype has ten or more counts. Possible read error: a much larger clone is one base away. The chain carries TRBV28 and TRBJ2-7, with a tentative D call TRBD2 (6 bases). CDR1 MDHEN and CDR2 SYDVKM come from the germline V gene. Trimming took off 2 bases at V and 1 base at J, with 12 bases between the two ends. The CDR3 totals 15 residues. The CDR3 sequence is CASSLVGDWSYEQYF. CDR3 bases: TGTGCCAGCAGTTTAGTGGGGGACTGGTCCTACGAGCAGTACTTC.

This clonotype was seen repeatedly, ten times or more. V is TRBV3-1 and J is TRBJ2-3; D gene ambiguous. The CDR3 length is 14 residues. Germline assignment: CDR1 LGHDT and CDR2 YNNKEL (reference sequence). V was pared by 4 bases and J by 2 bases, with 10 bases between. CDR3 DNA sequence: TGTGCCAGCAGCCCCGGCGGTGCCACAGATACGCAGTATTTT. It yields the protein CASSPGGATDTQYF.

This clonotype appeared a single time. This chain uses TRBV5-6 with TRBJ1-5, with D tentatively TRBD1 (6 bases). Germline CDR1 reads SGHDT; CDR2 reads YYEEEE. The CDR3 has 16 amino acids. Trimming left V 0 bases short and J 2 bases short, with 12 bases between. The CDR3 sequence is CASSLANRDRNQPQHF. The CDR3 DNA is TGTGCCAGCAGCTTGGCCAACAGGGACCGCAATCAGCCCCAGCATTTT.

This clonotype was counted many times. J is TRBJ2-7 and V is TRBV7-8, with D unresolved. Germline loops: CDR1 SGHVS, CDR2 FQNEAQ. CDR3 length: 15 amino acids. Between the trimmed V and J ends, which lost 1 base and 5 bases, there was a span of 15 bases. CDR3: CASSLVVNSPHEQYF. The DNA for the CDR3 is TGTGCCAGCAGCTTAGTCGTTAACTCGCCCCACGAGCAGTACTTC.

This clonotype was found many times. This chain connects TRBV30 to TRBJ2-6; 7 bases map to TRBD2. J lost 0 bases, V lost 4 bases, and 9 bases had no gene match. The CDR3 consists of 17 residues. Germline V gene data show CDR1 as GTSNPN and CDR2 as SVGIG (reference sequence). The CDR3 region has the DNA TGTGCCTGGACCGTTGGACTAGGTGTCTCTGGGGCCAACGTCCTGACTTTC. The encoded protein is CAWTVGLGVSGANVLTF.